These 5 T cell receptor beta chains came from one sample sequenced in a study of T-cell reconstitution after alpha-beta-depleted transplantation in children. Unique molecular identifiers were used in preparing the TCRbeta library. MiXCR, applied by TCRdb to the PCR reads, yields one record per CDR3 protein. The table shows 700,000 to 850,000 distinct CDR3 sequences, with 16% occurring only once. This specimen was PBMCs, mostly from graft donor cells, taken 360 days after TCRalphabeta/CD19-depleted stem cell transplant. Receptors were obtained from a male patient between 5 and 17 years old who had a stem cell transplant for acute lymphoblastic leukemia, so the T cells may come from the graft donor.

The chain couples TRBV4-2 to TRBJ1-3; 10 nucleotides line up with TRBD1. The J segment lost 6 bases and the V segment lost 4 bases, leaving 9 bases of the junction unmatched. The CDR3 totals 16 residues. The V gene's germline CDR1 is LGHNA and CDR2 YNFKEQ. CDR3 DNA sequence: TGTGCCAGCAGCCCCCTGGGAGGACAGGGGGAAAACACCATATATTTT. This gives the protein CASSPLGGQGENTIYF.

This clonotype was observed a few times. The chain combines TRBV28 with TRBJ2-2, with TRBD2 matching 8 bases. Germline V CDR1 and CDR2: MDHEN, SYDVKM. With V trimmed by 1 base and J by 5 bases, 6 bases remained unmatched. The CDR3 has 16 residues. As DNA, the CDR3 is TGTGCCAGCAGTTTATTAGCGGGATTGAGAACCGGGGAGCTGTTTTTT. It yields the protein CASSLLAGLRTGELFF.

This clonotype has more than one count but fewer than ten. The V and J genes are TRBV10-3 and TRBJ2-2; TRBD1 matches 9 bases. V gave up 2 bases and J gave up 4 bases; unmatched junction bases: 2. The germline gives CDR1 ENHRY, CDR2 SYGVKD. This CDR3 region has 15 residues. CDR3 region: CAISEPGQGTGELFF. The CDR3 DNA sequence: TGTGCCATCAGTGAGCCGGGACAGGGCACCGGGGAGCTGTTTTTT.

The genes are TRBV5-6 and TRBJ1-5; 8 bases line up with TRBD1. V was clipped by 4 bases and J by 0 bases; unmatched bases: 9. Germline V lookup: CDR1 SGHDT, CDR2 YYEEEE. The CDR3 spans 17 residues. CDR3 loop: CASSPGQAFYSNQPQHF. The CDR3, as DNA: TGTGCCAGCAGCCCGGGACAGGCCTTCTATAGCAATCAGCCCCAGCATTTT.

This chain connects TRBV24-1 to TRBJ2-3, with D unclear. Deletions cut 7 bases from V and 7 bases from J, with 5 bases between. The germline gives CDR1 KGHDR, CDR2 SFDVKD. The CDR3 extends over 10 amino acids. The CDR3 sequence is CATRGNTQYF. The DNA for the CDR3 is TGTGCCACCAGGGGCAATACGCAGTATTTT.